This T cell receptor (beta chain) emerged from a study of cytomegalovirus exposure and HLA in healthy donors (TCRdb year 2017). For the study in its entirety: A later analysis indicated that the 130 or so validation repertoires were generated on the platform also employed for the roughly 720 repertoires of the first cohort. The aim of the study was to test whether cataloging public T cell receptors could identify signatures of past pathogen exposure. In addition to the first cohort of roughly 700 subjects, a separate validation cohort of approximately 120 different subjects was used. The study combined high-throughput TCR immunosequencing, statistical association of individual TCRs with disease status, and machine learning to predict cytomegalovirus infection status. Beyond this particular receptor, the publication reports: The validation cohort had no HLA typing available for a later analysis, so co-occurrence within that cohort was assessed over all 130 or so repertoires. In the study, around 150 TCR beta chains were listed as associated with cytomegalovirus. A later analysis found that TCRs clustered in the first cohort also tended to co-occur in the 120 validation repertoires, with 94% of cluster scores above 0. In both the original and validation cohorts, the classifier was reported to diagnose cytomegalovirus status with high specificity and sensitivity. A few of the identified cytomegalovirus-associated TCR beta chains were confirmed in vitro to be specific for cytomegalovirus antigens. Across donors, most TCR sequences were observed very rarely, whereas some public TCRs were present in many individuals. The authors suggested that the approach could potentially be generalized to other disease states and immunological phenotypes.

Notes on this clone: The antigen it binds to is not known. Base qualities were left out, and no much larger clone turns up one base away.

Library preparation was by the immunoSEQ multiplex PCR assay. Processing in the source paper ran as follows. A statistical classification framework was built for diagnosing cytomegalovirus status from the catalog of TCR beta chain sequences. Entries here come from immuneACCESS through TCRdb and include only in-frame sequences with V and J called. Some clones fail to appear in such tables; in the studies checked, an unresolved V gene covers under half of the shortfall, and the cause of the remainder is unknown. D and trimming come from the DNA, and the V and J calls and clone size come from that table. This sample comprises fewer than 90,000 clones, about 93% of them detected only once. Approximately 2% of the sample belongs to the ten largest clones. The CDR3 goes from the cysteine to the phenylalanine over 20 residues. Only the CDR3 DNA is retained, 60 bases long and in frame from the first base.

The donors belonged to the validation cohort of approximately 130 subjects, which was separate from the approximately 700-subject first cohort. Sequenced: PBMCs. The receptor comes from a woman younger than 30 in good health and CMV-seronegative. This chain is built from TRBV12-1 and TRBJ1-5. TRBV12-1 is a pseudogene. The nucleotide sequence is given as TGTGCCAGCAACCGAAGATCCCCCCACATGTCCGAGGCTTGGGATCAGCCCCAGCATTTT. The encoded protein is CASNRRSPHMSEAWDQPQHF.